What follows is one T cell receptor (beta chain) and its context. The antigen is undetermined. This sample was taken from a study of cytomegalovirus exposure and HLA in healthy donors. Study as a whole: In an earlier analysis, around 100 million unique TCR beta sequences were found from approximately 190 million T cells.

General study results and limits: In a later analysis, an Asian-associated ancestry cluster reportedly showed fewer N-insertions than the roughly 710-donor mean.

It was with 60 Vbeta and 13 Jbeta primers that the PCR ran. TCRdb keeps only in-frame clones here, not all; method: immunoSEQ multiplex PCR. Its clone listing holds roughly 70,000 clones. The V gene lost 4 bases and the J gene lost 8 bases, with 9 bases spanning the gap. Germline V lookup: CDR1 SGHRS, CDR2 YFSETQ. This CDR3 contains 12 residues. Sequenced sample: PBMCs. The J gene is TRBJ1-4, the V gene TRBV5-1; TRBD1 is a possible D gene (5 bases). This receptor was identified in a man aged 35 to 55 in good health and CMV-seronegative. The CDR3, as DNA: TGCGCCAGCAGCGATCCAGGGGAAAAACTGTTTTTT. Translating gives CASSDPGEKLFF.